These 5 T cell receptor beta chains were all obtained from the same sample, sequenced in a study of T-cell reconstitution after alpha-beta-depleted transplantation in children. Unique molecular identifiers were used in preparing the TCRbeta library. TCRdb recomputed calls from the PCR reads with MiXCR, one row per CDR3 protein. The sample holds hundreds of thousands of distinct CDR3 sequences; 10% to 15% are singletons and the top ten take 3.5% to 4.5%. The sample in question was PBMCs, obtained from the stem cell graft. The receptors were sampled from a human donor who donated a stem cell graft to a child with Fanconi anemia.

The rearrangement joins TRBV7-9 to TRBJ1-1; D is ambiguous. V lost 5 bases to trimming and J lost 3 bases, with 10 bases between them. Per germline, CDR1 SEHNR and CDR2 FQNEAQ (reference sequence). The CDR3 sequence is 13 residues long. In DNA, the CDR3 is TGTGCCAGCAGCCTGACCTTCGACACTGAAGCTTTCTTT. As protein: CASSLTFDTEAFF.

V usage is TRBV5-4 and J usage is TRBJ1-4, with 11 bases identical to TRBD1. Looked up from germline, CDR1 is SGHNT and CDR2 is YYREEE (reference sequence). The CDR3 is made up of 16 amino acids. Trimming removed 4 bases from V and 8 bases from J; junction bases left unmatched: 10. The CDR3 loop is CASSTRTGGGFEKLFF. Written as DNA, the CDR3 is TGTGCCAGCAGCACTCGGACAGGGGGCGGCTTCGAAAAACTGTTTTTT.

The sample holds many counts of this clonotype. This chain joins TRBV6-5 and TRBJ1-2, with 10 bases identical to TRBD1. V was pared by 0 bases and J by 2 bases, with 6 bases of the junction left unmatched. The CDR3 contains 17 residues. Germline CDR1 is MNHEY and CDR2 is SVGAGI. CDR3: CASSYSTPGQGNYGYTF. In DNA, the CDR3 is TGTGCCAGCAGTTACTCGACACCGGGACAGGGGAACTATGGCTACACCTTC.

The rearrangement links TRBV2 to TRBJ2-5; D is uncertain. This CDR3 comprises 14 residues. The germline CDR1 and CDR2 sequences are SNHLY and FYNNEI. V was pared by 3 bases and J by 7 bases, with 15 bases between. This chain's CDR3 is CASSEESRWGTQYF. CDR3 nucleotides: TGTGCCAGCAGTGAGGAGTCTAGGTGGGGGACCCAGTACTTC.

The chain combines TRBV21-1 with TRBJ2-3; TRBD1 is the table's D call and was not checked against the DNA. TRBV21-1 is noted as a pseudogene. The CDR3 length is 12 residues. Here the CDR3 reads CASSDPRLAQYF. CDR3 bases: TGTGCCAGCAGCGACCCCCGGTTGGCGCAGTATTTT.